This TCR beta chain was identified in a study of blood T cell repertoires in COVID-19. The germline V gene encodes CDR1 SGHTA and CDR2 FQGTGA. Trimming stripped 5 bases from V and 1 base from J, with 11 bases between. The CDR3 is made up of 14 amino acids. Repertoires were generated with immunoSEQ multiplex PCR, while TCRdb's copy carries only in-frame clones and drops some. The sample records over 65,000 clones, around 90% being singletons. This clone appeared a single time. This sample also contains other DNA sequences that code for the same CDR3. The chain is built from TRBV7-3 and TRBJ1-1; a weak D match, TRBD1 (5 bases). Sequenced material: peripheral blood. This receptor was identified in a woman aged 80 or over with acute or convalescent COVID-19. The CDR3 loop reads CASSLSTGNTEAFF. CDR3 nucleotide sequence: TGTGCCAGCAGCCTTTCCACAGGGAACACTGAAGCTTTCTTT.